This is a list of T cell receptor beta chains from one sample in a study of cytomegalovirus exposure and HLA in healthy donors. The protocol was immunoSEQ multiplex PCR, while the TCRdb copy is restricted to in-frame clones and leaves out a portion. The repertoire has fewer than 250,000 clones, around nine tenths of them found once; the top ten carry about 2%. Sequencing used PBMCs. Receptors were obtained from a woman younger than 30 in good health and CMV-seropositive. CDR3s include the opening cysteine and the closing phenylalanine or tryptophan. A D gene is named only where the DNA matches it firmly. Where a row states a size, it is once, few, many or the class of an expanded clone; other rows omit it.

j_gene	abundance	v_gene	d_gene	CDR3nt	CDR3aa
TRBJ2-1	NA	TRBV10-1	NA	TGCGCCAGCAGTGTGGCAGACAATGAGCAGTTCTTC	CASSVADNEQFF
TRBJ2-3	NA	TRBV5-1	NA	TGCGCCAGCAGCTTGGATTTAGGGGCAGGGGTTTTAGTAGATACGCAGTATTTT	CASSLDLGAGVLVDTQYF
TRBJ1-5	NA	TRBV30	NA	TGTGCCTGGAGTGTTTCGGGGTTTCAGCCCCAGCATTTT	CAWSVSGFQPQHF
TRBJ2-1	NA	TRBV27	TRBD2	TGTGCCAGCAGCCCGACTAGCGGATTCTCCTACAATGAGCAGTTCTTC	CASSPTSGFSYNEQFF
TRBJ2-5	NA	TRBV5-1	TRBD2	TGCGCCAGCAGCTTGGGAACTCTACTAGCGGGAGAGACCCAGTACTTC	CASSLGTLLAGETQYF
TRBJ2-2	NA	TRBV4-1	TRBD1	TGCGCCAGCAGCCAACGGACAGGGGTCACCGGGGAGCTGTTTTTT	CASSQRTGVTGELFF
TRBJ2-1	NA	TRBV25-1	NA	TGTGCCAGTCAAGGGAGCCTCAATGAGCAGTTCTTC	CASQGSLNEQFF
TRBJ1-2	NA	TRBV4-2	TRBD1	TGTGCCAGCAGCCAAAAAGACAGGGCGTATGGCTACACCTTC	CASSQKDRAYGYTF
TRBJ2-7	NA	TRBV28	TRBD2	TGTGCCAGCAGTTTATCATTGCGGACTAGCGGGAGGGCCTACGAGCAGTACTTC	CASSLSLRTSGRAYEQYF
TRBJ1-1	NA	TRBV6-1	NA	TGTGCCAGCAGAGGGACAAACATGAACACTGAAGCTTTCTTT	CASRGTNMNTEAFF
TRBJ2-1	NA	TRBV6-6	TRBD1	TGTGCCAGCAGTTCGAGAGGACAGGGAACATACAATGAGCAGTTCTTC	CASSSRGQGTYNEQFF
TRBJ2-3	NA	TRBV10-3	NA	TGTGCCATCAGTGAGGGAAGGGGGACGCAGTATTTT	CAISEGRGTQYF
TRBJ1-1	NA	TRBV27	TRBD1	TGTGCCAGCAGGGGGACAGGGGTATTGAACACTGAAGCTTTCTTT	CASRGTGVLNTEAFF
TRBJ2-7	once	TRBV11-3	TRBD2	TGTGCCAGCAGCCCATCCCGAGGGCGGGAGTCATCTACGGAACAGTACTTC	CASSPSRGRESSTEQYF
TRBJ2-5	NA	TRBV2	NA	TGTGCCAGCAGTGAAGACGGCGGTCTAGGTCGAGAGACCCAGTACTTC	CASSEDGGLGRETQYF
TRBJ2-3	NA	TRBV7-6	TRBD2	TGTGCCAGCAGCCCTCCCAGCGGGAGGGTAACAGATACGCAGTATTTT	CASSPPSGRVTDTQYF
TRBJ2-5	NA	TRBV20-1	NA	TGCAGTGCCAGAGCTGAGACCCAGTACTTC	CSARAETQYF
TRBJ2-7	NA	TRBV27	TRBD2	TGTGCCAGCAGTGCGGGACTAGCGGGAAACTACGAGCAGTACTTC	CASSAGLAGNYEQYF
TRBJ1-2	few	TRBV7-9	TRBD1	TGTGCCAGCAGCTTCGGGACAGGGACTGGCTACACCTTC	CASSFGTGTGYTF
TRBJ1-2	NA	TRBV28	TRBD1	TGTGCCAGCAGTTTAGAGACAGGGGAGGGTAACTATGGCTACACCTTC	CASSLETGEGNYGYTF
TRBJ2-3	NA	TRBV9	NA	TGTGCCAGCAGCGCCGGCTTTAGTGGGGGCCTGGCAGATACGCAGTATTTT	CASSAGFSGGLADTQYF
TRBJ2-7	NA	TRBV11-1	NA	TGTGCCAGCAGCTTAGCCGCCTCACTTTACGAGCAGTACTTC	CASSLAASLYEQYF
TRBJ2-1	NA	TRBV18	NA	TGTGCCAGCTCCCCTTTGGGAGGCTACAATGAGCAGTTCTTC	CASSPLGGYNEQFF
TRBJ2-1	NA	TRBV5-1	TRBD2	TGCGCCAGCAGCTTGGGACTAGCGGGGTTCTACAATGAGCAGTTCTTC	CASSLGLAGFYNEQFF
TRBJ1-2	NA	TRBV27	NA	TGTGCCAGCAGTTTAAGGGGGTTCGACTATGGCTACACCTTC	CASSLRGFDYGYTF
TRBJ2-2	NA	TRBV9	NA	TGTGCCAGCAGCGGAGGGTCCCCGAACACCGGGGAGCTGTTTTTT	CASSGGSPNTGELFF
TRBJ2-1	NA	TRBV7-7	TRBD2	TGTGCCAGCAGCTTAGGGGCTAGCGGGTACAATGAGCAGTTCTTC	CASSLGASGYNEQFF
TRBJ2-2	NA	TRBV27	NA	TGTGCCAGCAGGCCCTCGGGGGGCCCCGGGGAGCTGTTTTTT	CASRPSGGPGELFF
TRBJ2-1	NA	TRBV11-2	TRBD2	TGTGCCAGCAGCCCTCCCCCGGGACTAGCGGGGAGGAATGAGCAGTTCTTC	CASSPPPGLAGRNEQFF
TRBJ2-5	NA	TRBV5-1	TRBD1	TGCGCCAGCAGCTTCGCACCGAGGGGGCAGCAAGAGACCCAGTACTTC	CASSFAPRGQQETQYF
TRBJ2-7	NA	TRBV5-6	TRBD2	TGTGCCAGCAGCCTCAGCACCCTAGCGGGAGTCCGATACGAGCAGTACTTC	CASSLSTLAGVRYEQYF
TRBJ2-7	NA	TRBV7-9	NA	TGTGCCAGCAGCCCCCGAGACCCCGGACTCTACTCCTACGAGCAGTACTTC	CASSPRDPGLYSYEQYF
TRBJ2-7	NA	TRBV6-5	TRBD2	TGTGCCAGCAGTTACTCGTTACTAGCGGGATTCTACGAGCAGTACTTC	CASSYSLLAGFYEQYF
TRBJ1-1	NA	TRBV5-1	NA	TGCGCCAGCAGCTTGTCCTCGAACACTGAAGCTTTCTTT	CASSLSSNTEAFF
TRBJ1-2	NA	TRBV6-5	NA	TGTGCCAGCAGTTACGGACGGGACATCTCGGGGGGCTACACCTTC	CASSYGRDISGGYTF
TRBJ1-4	NA	TRBV2	NA	TGTGCCAGCAGTGAGGGCAGGGGCTCGAAGGAACTGTTTTTT	CASSEGRGSKELFF
TRBJ1-1	NA	TRBV27	NA	TGTGCCAGCAGTCAGGGGAACACTGAAGCTTTCTTT	CASSQGNTEAFF
TRBJ2-3	NA	TRBV30	TRBD1	TGTGCCGGACAGGGGGCCATGGTGACAGATACGCAGTATTTT	CAGQGAMVTDTQYF
TRBJ2-7	NA	TRBV5-4	TRBD2	TGTGCCAGCAGCTTGGCCGGCGCGGGAGGCCTCCGCGAGCAGTACTTC	CASSLAGAGGLREQYF
TRBJ2-5	NA	TRBV2	NA	TGTGCCAGCAGTGAAGAGGGGATGGGGGAGACCCAGTACTTC	CASSEEGMGETQYF
TRBJ2-1	NA	TRBV15	NA	TGTGCCACCAGCAGAGAAGAACGGGAGCTCTACAATGAGCAGTTCTTC	CATSREERELYNEQFF
TRBJ2-1	NA	TRBV7-6	TRBD2	TGTGCCAGCAGCCATGATAGCGGGAGGGCCTCCTACAATGAGCAGTTCTTC	CASSHDSGRASYNEQFF
TRBJ2-5	NA	TRBV27	TRBD2	TGTGCCACTATGGAGACTAGCGGCAATGAGACCCAGTACTTC	CATMETSGNETQYF
TRBJ1-1	NA	TRBV4-1	NA	TGCGCCAGCAGCCACAGAAACACTGAAGCTTTCTTT	CASSHRNTEAFF
TRBJ2-4	NA	TRBV5-4	NA	TGTGCCAGCAGCTTGGAGGGAGCAGGGGTGGACATTCAGTACTTC	CASSLEGAGVDIQYF
TRBJ2-7	NA	TRBV4-1	TRBD1	TGCGCCAGCAGTCCGATGACAGGGGGCGGGTACGAGCAGTACTTC	CASSPMTGGGYEQYF
TRBJ1-1	NA	TRBV6-5	NA	TGTGCCAGCAGTCGGGGGATGATAGCTTTCTTT	CASSRGMIAFF
TRBJ2-1	once	TRBV19	NA	TGTGCCAGTAGTATTAGTATCCTCTCCTACAATGAGCAGTTCTTC	CASSISILSYNEQFF
TRBJ2-7	NA	TRBV5-4	TRBD1	TGTGCCAGCAGTTCCGGGACAGGGACCTACGAGCAGTACTTC	CASSSGTGTYEQYF